This TCR beta chain was found in a study of T cell responses to AZD1222 COVID-19 vaccine. This clone was picked up one time. Its cognate antigen is unknown. Broader study findings: Breadth and depth of Spike-specific TCRs rose after two AZD1222 doses.

Method: immunoSEQ multiplex PCR; TCRdb's copy keeps in-frame clones and lacks some. The sample records approximately 130,000 clones, roughly nine tenths being singletons. The material was peripheral blood, obtained 28 days after the second AZD1222 dose. The receptor was derived from an adult who received the AZD1222 COVID-19 vaccine.

The CDR3 sequence: CASSAGDQETQYF. The CDR3 DNA is TGCGCCAGCAGCGCGGGGGACCAAGAGACCCAGTACTTC. The chain joins TRBV5-1 to TRBJ2-5; 7 nucleotides agree with TRBD2. CDR3 length: 13 amino acids. Germline V gives CDR1 SGHRS, CDR2 YFSETQ. V lost 4 bases to trimming and J lost 0 bases; unmatched junction nucleotides: 0.